This TCR beta chain is from a study of beta chain features in type 1 diabetes (dated by TCRdb to 2016 to 2018). Notes on the research overall: No differences in mean age, gender distribution, total cell number or subset yield were found between patients and healthy donors. A total of some 100,000,000 sorted cells were examined across all samples, and the number of cells per subset was strongly correlated with RNA yield. The study compared the TCRB repertoires of sorted circulating CD4+ T cell subsets in recently diagnosed type 1 diabetes patients with those in matched healthy donors. Regulatory and stem cell-like memory subsets were obtained from only 8 patients and about 8 healthy donors, while naive and central memory subsets were obtained from all 28 donors. General findings and caveats noted by the study authors: Fewer insertions and more nucleotide deletions at VDJ recombination sites were observed in patients with type 1 diabetes, implying thymic rearrangement abnormalities. In all four CD4+ subsets, TCRB CDR3 length was moderately but significantly shorter in type 1 diabetes patients. Shorter templates might have been favored by PCR, but patient and control samples were amplified and corrected together, so both groups would have been affected equally by any skew. Because the HLA sub-analyses included only small numbers of individuals, any influence of HLA type on TCRB rearrangement was left unresolved. Naive, central memory and regulatory TCRB repertoires appeared more similar among patients than among healthy donors. Because cDNA was sequenced instead of genomic DNA, highly expressing activated cells could be over-represented, though the groups showed no difference in activation or CD3 levels.

The entire isolated RNA was reverse transcribed using the High Capacity cDNA Reverse Transcription Kit, and thus expressed TCRB transcripts were sequenced. Deep immunoSEQ sequencing was performed on naive, central memory and regulatory T cell samples, with an average of around 3.5 million total reads per sample. After sorted cells were lysed in RLT buffer, RNA was extracted with DNase-treated RNeasy Micro or Mini kits, with the choice depending on cell number. Each cell subset was processed separately to prevent cross-contamination, with patient and healthy donor samples processed together. The immunoSEQ multiplex PCR was used to amplify TCRB sequences from cDNA, yielding 87-bp fragments that span the CDR3 region. Sequencing of the amplicons was done on the Illumina HiSeq platform. In the paper's pipeline: Synthetic template baselines were used to correct PCR bias computationally, reads within Hamming distance 2 were collapsed together, and singletons that could not be merged were discarded. Reads were aligned against IMGT to assign V, D and J genes, CDR3 length and insertions or deletions at six rearrangement sites. Within each subset, clonotype counts were normalized to sorted cell number, after which true diversity and Gini coefficients were computed with the tcR R package. Repertoire sharing was quantified using the overlap coefficient calculated on TCRB nucleotide sequences. TCRdb took over this immuneACCESS table, retaining in-frame rearrangements with V and J assigned. Such tables are incomplete; in checked studies, under half of the missing clones stem from an unresolved V gene, and the remainder is unexplained. D and trimming were read from the DNA, whereas the V and J calls and clone size are those reported in that table. This sample is represented by some 190,000 clones; 7.8% of them were singletons. Of the sample, approximately 0.87% is held by the ten largest clones.

Each donor gave one peripheral blood draw, around 0.12 L on average, collected into heparinised tubes. Naive, central memory, regulatory and stem cell-like memory CD4+ T cells were sorted on a BD FACSAria II using a panel including CD45RO, CCR7, CD25, CD127, CD95 and CD27. A purity above 98% was achieved for all sorted populations. Right away, PBMCs were isolated by Lymphoprep density gradient centrifugation and were stained directly, with no culture step. Samples were stained and sorted in pairs, with one healthy donor and one patient per experiment, so that batch effects were minimized. In its sample, this clone was seen a few times. The antigen this receptor binds is unknown. Base qualities are missing; no much larger clone stands one base away. CDR1 and CDR2 are read off the germline V gene (reference sequence) as MNHNY and SVGAGI. Here V drops 6 bases and J drops 0 bases, and the junction holds 10 bases not matched to any gene. Its CDR3 holds 16 amino acids, cysteine through phenylalanine. Of all the DNA, just the CDR3 is kept, 48 bases in frame from base 1.

The V and J segments used are TRBV6-6 and TRBJ1-1; 7 bases in the junction line up with TRBD1. This sequence was found in a woman aged 40 to 55 with type 1 diabetes. The sample was central memory CD4+ T cells from blood. DNA sequence: TGTGCCAGCAGGCTCGGGACAGCCACCTTGAACACTGAAGCTTTCTTT. Its amino acids are CASRLGTATLNTEAFF.